This T cell receptor (beta chain) was retrieved from a study of T cell responses to AZD1222 COVID-19 vaccine. The table came from immunoSEQ multiplex PCR; TCRdb's copy has only in-frame clones and leaves some out. The table shows about 140,000 clones, with 90% occurring only once. Note on this clone: The sample carries other DNA sequences with the same CDR3.

The TCR sequence derives from an adult who received the AZD1222 COVID-19 vaccine. Material: peripheral blood, obtained 28 days after the second AZD1222 dose.

Written as DNA, the CDR3 is TGTGCCAGCAGTCGCGACAGCAACTATGGCTACACCTTC. Protein product: CASSRDSNYGYTF. This chain uses TRBV28 with TRBJ1-2; the D gene is possibly TRBD1 (5 bases). The germline gives CDR1 MDHEN, CDR2 SYDVKM. The germline V and J ends were trimmed by 5 bases and 2 bases, with 9 bases remaining between them. The CDR3 length is 13 residues.